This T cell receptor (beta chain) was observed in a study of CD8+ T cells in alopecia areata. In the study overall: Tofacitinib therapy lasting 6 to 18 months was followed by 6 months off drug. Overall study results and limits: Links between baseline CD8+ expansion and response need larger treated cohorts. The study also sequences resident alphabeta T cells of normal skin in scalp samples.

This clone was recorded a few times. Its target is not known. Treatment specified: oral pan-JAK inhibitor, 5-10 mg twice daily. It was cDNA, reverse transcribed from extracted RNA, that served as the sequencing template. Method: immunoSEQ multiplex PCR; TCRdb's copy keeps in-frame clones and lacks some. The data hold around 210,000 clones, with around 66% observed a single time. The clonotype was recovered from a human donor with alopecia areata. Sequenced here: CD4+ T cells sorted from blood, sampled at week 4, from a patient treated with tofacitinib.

CDR3 sequence: CAWSIAGGSSYNEQFF. The CDR3 nucleotides are TGTGCCTGGAGTATAGCGGGGGGGAGCTCCTACAATGAGCAGTTCTTC. The chain recombines TRBV30 with TRBJ2-1; 11 nucleotides align to TRBD2. In germline, CDR1 is GTSNPN, CDR2 SVGIG (reference sequence). This CDR3 contains 16 residues. V was pared by 2 bases and J by 0 bases, with 3 bases of the junction left unmatched.